The count of the clone carrying this T cell receptor (beta chain) is one. No antigen is known for it. The record originates from a study of cytomegalovirus exposure and HLA in healthy donors. Study-wide points: Certain indistinguishable V segments, among them TRBV6-2 and TRBV6-3, were excluded. Specific recognition of CMV antigens was confirmed in vitro for a few chains (all CMV-associated).

Whereas donors were nominally healthy upon sampling, unrecorded immune exposures were probable. The PCR contained 60 Vbeta and 13 Jbeta primers. Clones were read by immunoSEQ multiplex PCR, and TCRdb kept only the in-frame ones, dropping some. Of tens of thousands of clones in the sample, more than 70% were seen once. Germline CDR1 is SGHVS and CDR2 is FQNEAQ. The CDR3 spans 12 residues. V was cut by 1 base and J by 4 bases, with 3 bases left in between. The chain combines TRBV7-8 with TRBJ2-3; D uncertain. This sequence originates from a man over 45 in good health and CMV-seropositive. Sequencing was done on a sample of PBMCs. CDR3 protein: CASSLGADTQYF. CDR3 coding DNA: TGTGCCAGCAGCTTAGGCGCAGATACGCAGTATTTT.